Following are 9 T cell receptor beta chains from one sample sequenced in a study of immune heterogeneity within non-small cell lung tumors. TCR beta CDR3 regions came from multiplex PCR with 32 forward V and 13 reverse J primers. MiXCR, run by TCRdb on the multiplex PCR reads, gives a single entry per CDR3 protein. The data hold some 14,000 distinct CDR3 sequences, with less than 35% observed a single time. Each sample used about 650 ng of genomic DNA from bulk tumor tissue. The authors collected several far-apart biopsies from each primary tumor during surgery. The patients were newly diagnosed with non-small cell lung cancer, had not been treated, and had curative surgery. Sequencing was performed on lung tumor tissue. The receptors derive from a man aged 40-50 years with non-small cell lung cancer.

This clonotype was picked up one time. The CDR3 sequence: CASSFTDTGPGELFF. CDR3 nucleotides: TGTGCCAGCAGCTTCACCGATACAGGACCCGGGGAGCTGTTTTTT. The chain joins TRBV7-9 to TRBJ2-2; perhaps TRBD1 as D (5 bases). The germline V and J ends were trimmed by 3 bases and 6 bases, with 14 bases remaining between them. The CDR3 sequence is 15 residues long. The germline V gene has CDR1 SEHNR and CDR2 FQNEAQ (reference sequence).

Comments on this clonotype: Given a much more abundant clone one base away, this may be a read error. The chain uses TRBV30 and TRBJ2-7, with D uncertain. Germline CDR1 and CDR2: GTSNPN and SVGIG (reference sequence). V shed 4 bases and J shed 7 bases, with 17 bases lying between them. The CDR3 contains 13 residues. CDR3 coding DNA: TGTGCCTGGAAAGCCCCCGGTCTCCTGGAGCAGTACTTC. Translated, it gives CAWKAPGLLEQYF.

Comments on this clonotype: One end of the junction is discordant with germline, which a read error may explain. The chain joins TRBV4-2 to TRBJ2-7, with TRBD2 matching 12 bases. The CDR3 has 16 amino acids. Germline CDR1 is LGHNA and CDR2 is YNFKEQ. CDR3 DNA sequence: TGTGCCAGCAGCCAAGGGACTAGCGGGGAAACCTACGATCAGTACTTC. Translation: CASSQGTSGETYDQYF.

This clonotype is labeled medium-sized. V and J are TRBV19 and TRBJ2-3, with D perhaps TRBD1 or TRBD2 (5 bases each). Germline CDR1 and CDR2: LNHDA and SQIVND (reference sequence). This CDR3 is built from 14 residues. The ends were cut back, 6 bases at V and 1 base at J, with 11 bases in the middle. The CDR3 DNA follows: TGTGCCAGTAGAACGGGACCTGGCACAGATACGCAGTATTTT. This translates into CASRTGPGTDTQYF.

As regards this clonotype: A single base separates this from a much larger clone, so it may be a read error. This chain links TRBV2 with TRBJ2-3; weak D call: TRBD1 (6 bases). CDR1 SNHLY and CDR2 FYNNEI come from the germline V gene. This CDR3 is built from 12 residues. Trimming took 6 bases from V and 6 from J, leaving 10 bases between them. The CDR3 reads CASRWDMDTQYF. The CDR3 coding sequence is TGTGCCAGCAGGTGGGACATGGATACGCAGTATTTT.

In the case of this clonotype: Being one base from a much bigger clone, this may be a read error. The chain carries TRBV7-8 and TRBJ1-6, with 7 positions matching TRBD1. CDR1 and CDR2 from the germline V gene are SGHVS and FQNEAQ. The CDR3 consists of 18 residues. The CDR3 DNA is TGTGCCAGCAGCTTAGCGGGACAGAGTAGCTCCTATAATTCACACCTCCACTTT. Translating gives CASSLAGQSSSYNSHLHF. The variable domain in full, with the rest retrieved from reference TRBV7-8 and TRBJ1-6, is GAGVSQSPRYKVAKRGQDVALRCDPISGHVSLFWYQQALGQGPEFLTYFQNEAQLDKSGLPSDRFFAERPEGSVSTLKIQRTQQEDSAVYLCASSLAGQSSSYNSHLHFGNGTRLTVT.

Comments on this clonotype: With a much larger clone just one base away, this may be a read error. The chain is built from TRBV30 and TRBJ2-5; 7 nucleotides line up with TRBD1. The CDR3 has 13 residues. The germline V gene has CDR1 GTSNPN and CDR2 SVGIG (reference sequence). The CDR3 DNA is TGTGCCTGGGACAGCAGGGGGTCGGAGACCAAGTACTTC. Translation gives CAWDSRGSETKYF.

In its sample, this clonotype is medium-sized. CDR3 amino acids: CATSDLWASGTDTQYF. As DNA, the CDR3 is TGTGCCACCAGTGATTTGTGGGCTAGCGGTACAGATACGCAGTATTTT. This sequence joins TRBV24-1 and TRBJ2-3, with 7 bases lining up with TRBD2. CDR1 and CDR2 (germline): KGHDR, SFDVKD. The trim removed 0 bases at V and 3 bases at J, leaving 5 bases unmatched. The CDR3 loop spans 16 amino acids.

As concerns this clonotype: A clone one base away is much larger, so this may be a read error. The genes are TRBV2 and TRBJ2-7, with D possibly TRBD2 on 5 matching bases. The CDR3 extends over 12 amino acids. Germline V gives CDR1 SNHLY, CDR2 FYNNEI. CDR3 coding DNA: TGTGCCAGCAGGGAACGGGGAAACGAGCACTACTTC. Protein: CASRERGNEHYF.